The clone carrying this T cell receptor beta chain occurred once. This entry comes from a study of blood T cell repertoires in COVID-19. Sequencing was performed with immunoSEQ multiplex PCR; in TCRdb, only in-frame clones are kept and a portion is missing. The top ten clones hold about 5.7% of a sample with about 250,000 clones, 80% to 90% of them seen once. This receptor was identified in an elderly man with acute or convalescent COVID-19. Sample: peripheral blood.

Here the CDR3 DNA reads TGTGCCAGCAGCTTCGGTGTCTCCTACAATGAGCAGTTCTTC. Protein product: CASSFGVSYNEQFF. The rearrangement uses TRBV5-5 and TRBJ2-1, with no clear D. The CDR3 length is 14 residues. V dropped 2 bases and J dropped 0 bases, with 6 bases sitting between them. Germline V gene data show CDR1 as SGHKS and CDR2 as YYEKEE (reference sequence).